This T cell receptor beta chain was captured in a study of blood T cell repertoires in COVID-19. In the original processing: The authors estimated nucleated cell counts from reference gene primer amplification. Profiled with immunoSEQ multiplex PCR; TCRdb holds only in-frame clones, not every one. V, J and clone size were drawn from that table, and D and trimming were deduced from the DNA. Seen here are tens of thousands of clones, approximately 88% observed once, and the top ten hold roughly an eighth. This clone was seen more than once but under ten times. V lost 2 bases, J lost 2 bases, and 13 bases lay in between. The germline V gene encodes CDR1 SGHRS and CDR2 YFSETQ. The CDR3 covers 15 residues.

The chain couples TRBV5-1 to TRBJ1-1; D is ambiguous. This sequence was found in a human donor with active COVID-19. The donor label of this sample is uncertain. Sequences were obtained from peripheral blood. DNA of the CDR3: TGCGCCAGCAGCTTCTCGGAACGGAGCAACACTGAAGCTTTCTTT. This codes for CASSFSERSNTEAFF.